Listed here is a single T cell receptor beta chain. Profiled with immunoSEQ multiplex PCR; TCRdb holds only in-frame clones, not every one. The table shows 200,000 to 250,000 clones, with roughly 84% occurring only once. This sample stems from a study of blood T cell repertoires in COVID-19. Across the study: PBMCs, B-cell-depleted T cells, or T cells were the source of the cDNA or gDNA that made up the material.

V was shortened by 3 bases and J by 1 base, with 5 bases between the two germline ends. CDR1 is SGHNT, CDR2 YYREEE, per germline (reference sequence). The CDR3 contains 14 residues. Sequencing was performed on peripheral blood. The genes are TRBV5-4 and TRBJ2-6; D unclear. This receptor was obtained from a woman in her 50s with acute or convalescent COVID-19. The CDR3 sequence: CASSYKSGANVLTF. As DNA, the CDR3 is TGTGCCAGCAGCTACAAGTCTGGGGCCAACGTCCTGACTTTC. The variable domain in full, with the rest retrieved from reference TRBV5-4 and TRBJ2-6, is ETGVTQSPTHLIKTRGQQVTLRCSSQSGHNTVSWYQQALGQGPQFIFQYYREEENGRGNFPPRFSGLQFPNYSSELNVNALELDDSALYLCASSYKSGANVLTFGAGSRLTVL.